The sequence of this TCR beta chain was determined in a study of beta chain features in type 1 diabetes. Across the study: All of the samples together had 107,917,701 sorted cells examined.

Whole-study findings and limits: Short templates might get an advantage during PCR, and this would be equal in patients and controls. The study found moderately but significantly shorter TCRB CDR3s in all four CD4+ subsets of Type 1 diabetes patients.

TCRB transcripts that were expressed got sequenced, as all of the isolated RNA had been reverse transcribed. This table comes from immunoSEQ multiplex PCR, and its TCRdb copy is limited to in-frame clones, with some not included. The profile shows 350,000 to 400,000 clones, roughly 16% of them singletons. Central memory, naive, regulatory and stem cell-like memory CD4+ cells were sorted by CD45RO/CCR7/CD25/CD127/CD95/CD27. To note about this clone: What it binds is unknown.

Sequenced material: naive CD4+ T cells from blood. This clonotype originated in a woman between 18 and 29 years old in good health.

The CDR3 DNA follows: TGTGCCAGCAGCCATCCTAGACTAGCGGGAACGTCCTACAATGAGCAGTTCTTC. Translated: CASSHPRLAGTSYNEQFF. V gene TRBV4-2 combines with J gene TRBJ2-1, with 11 bases lining up with TRBD2. The CDR3 runs 18 residues. The ends lost 3 bases at V and 1 base at J; junction bases unmatched: 8. Looked up from germline, CDR1 is LGHNA and CDR2 is YNFKEQ.